The source of this T cell receptor (beta chain) is a study of spatial heterogeneity in lung cancer. Study details: Sequencing consistently turned up more beta-chain sequences than alpha-chain sequences. TCR and UMI combinations that were unique each appeared, on average, more than ten times in raw reads.

The CDR3 is 15 residues long. Germline trimming cut 2 bases from V and 6 bases from J; bases unmatched to any gene: 9. The germline CDR1 and CDR2 sequences are MNHEY and SVGAGI. Time point defined: blood at routine non-recurrence follow-up after resection. Tumor, nontumor lung or frozen PBMC supplied whole RNA that was sequenced unsorted. Each CDR3 protein is one row after TCRdb ran MiXCR on the 5' RACE reads. The sample yields some 30,000 distinct CDR3 sequences, 10% seen once. The chain uses TRBV6-5 and TRBJ1-2; 7 bases are shared with TRBD1. The source of this sequence is a female donor with early-stage non-small cell lung cancer. The sample was PBMCs, taken at follow-up. The CDR3: CASSYAIGGRNGYTF. The CDR3 DNA follows: TGTGCCAGCAGTTACGCGATAGGGGGCAGGAATGGCTACACCTTC.